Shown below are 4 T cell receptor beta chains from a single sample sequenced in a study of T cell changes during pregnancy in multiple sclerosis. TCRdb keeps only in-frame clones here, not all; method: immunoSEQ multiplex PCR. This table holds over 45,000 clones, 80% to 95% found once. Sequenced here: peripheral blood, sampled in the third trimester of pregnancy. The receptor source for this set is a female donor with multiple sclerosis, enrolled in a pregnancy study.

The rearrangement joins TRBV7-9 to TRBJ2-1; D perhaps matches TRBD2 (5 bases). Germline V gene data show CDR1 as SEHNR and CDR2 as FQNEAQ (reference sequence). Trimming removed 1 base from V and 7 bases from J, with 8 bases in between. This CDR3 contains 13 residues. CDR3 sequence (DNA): TGTGCCAGCAGCTTAGGGGAGTGGAATGAGCAGTTCTTC. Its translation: CASSLGEWNEQFF.

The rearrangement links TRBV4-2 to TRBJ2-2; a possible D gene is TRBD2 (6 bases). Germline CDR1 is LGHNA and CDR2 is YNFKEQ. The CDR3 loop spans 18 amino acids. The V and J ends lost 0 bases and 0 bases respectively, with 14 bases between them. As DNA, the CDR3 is TGTGCCAGCAGCCAAGAATGGAGGGGCTTTTCGAACACCGGGGAGCTGTTTTTT. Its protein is CASSQEWRGFSNTGELFF.

The CDR3 region has the DNA TGTGCCAGCAGCTCCCGGACAGGGAAGCTCTACGAGCAGTACTTC. Its translation is CASSSRTGKLYEQYF. The chain employs TRBV11-2 and TRBJ2-7; 8 bases match TRBD1. CDR1 and CDR2 from the germline V gene are SGHAT and FQNNGV. The CDR3 totals 15 residues. Trimming cost V 4 bases and J 3 bases; bases outside gene matches: 8.

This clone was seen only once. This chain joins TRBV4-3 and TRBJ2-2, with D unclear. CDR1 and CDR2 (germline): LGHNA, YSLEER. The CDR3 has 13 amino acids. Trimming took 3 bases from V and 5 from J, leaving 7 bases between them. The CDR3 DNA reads TGCGCCAGCAGCCAGAGACTTACCGGGGAGCTGTTTTTT. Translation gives CASSQRLTGELFF.